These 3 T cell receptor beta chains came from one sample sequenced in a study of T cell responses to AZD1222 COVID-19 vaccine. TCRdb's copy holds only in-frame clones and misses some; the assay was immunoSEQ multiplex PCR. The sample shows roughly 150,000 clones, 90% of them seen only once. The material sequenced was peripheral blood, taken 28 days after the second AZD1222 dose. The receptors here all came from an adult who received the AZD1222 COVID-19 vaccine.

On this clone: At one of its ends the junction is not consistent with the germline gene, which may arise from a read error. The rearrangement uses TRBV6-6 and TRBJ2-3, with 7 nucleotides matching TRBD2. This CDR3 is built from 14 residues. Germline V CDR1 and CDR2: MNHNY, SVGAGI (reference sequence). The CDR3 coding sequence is TGTGCCAGCAGTGACTCTAACGAGGGACTAACGCAGTATTTT. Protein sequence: CASSDSNEGLTQYF.

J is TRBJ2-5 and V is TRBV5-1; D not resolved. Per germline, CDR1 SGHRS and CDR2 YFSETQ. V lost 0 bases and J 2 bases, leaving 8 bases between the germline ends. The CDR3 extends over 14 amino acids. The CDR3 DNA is TGCGCCAGCAGCTTGGGGATGCGACAAGAGACCCAGTACTTC. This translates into CASSLGMRQETQYF.

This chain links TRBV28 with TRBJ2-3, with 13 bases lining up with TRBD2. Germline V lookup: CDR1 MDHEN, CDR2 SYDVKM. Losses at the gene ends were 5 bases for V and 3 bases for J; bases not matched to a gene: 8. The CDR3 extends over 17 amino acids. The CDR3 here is CASSQYRGLAGTDTQYF. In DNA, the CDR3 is TGTGCCAGCAGTCAATACCGGGGACTAGCGGGGACAGATACGCAGTATTTT.